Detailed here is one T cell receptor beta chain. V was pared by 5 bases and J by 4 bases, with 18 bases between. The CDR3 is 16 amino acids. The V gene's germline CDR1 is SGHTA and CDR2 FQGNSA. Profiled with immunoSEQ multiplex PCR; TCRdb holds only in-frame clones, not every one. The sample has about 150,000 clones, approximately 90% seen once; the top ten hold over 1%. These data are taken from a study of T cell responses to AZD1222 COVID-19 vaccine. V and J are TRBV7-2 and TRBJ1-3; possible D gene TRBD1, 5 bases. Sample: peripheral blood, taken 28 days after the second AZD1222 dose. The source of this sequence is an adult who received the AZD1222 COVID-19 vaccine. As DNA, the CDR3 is TGTGCCAGCAGCGGCCGAGTTAGGCAGGGCGGAAACACCATATATTTT. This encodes CASSGRVRQGGNTIYF. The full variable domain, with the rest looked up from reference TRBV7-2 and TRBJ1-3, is GAGVSQSPSNKVTEKGKDVELRCDPISGHTALYWYRQSLGQGLEFLIYFQGNSAPDKSGLPSDRFSAERTGGSVSTLTIQRTQQEDSAVYLCASSGRVRQGGNTIYFGEGSWLTVV.